This is a list of T cell receptor beta chains from one sample in a study of long-term antiretroviral therapy in people with HIV. Profiling relied on immunoSEQ multiplex PCR, and the TCRdb table lists in-frame clones only, not all of them. The repertoire consists of 15,000 to 20,000 clones, with more than 60% occurring once and the leading ten covering about 16%. The sample here was unsorted PBMCs, taken around 2.1 years before starting antiretroviral therapy. Receptors originate from a man younger than 45 with HIV. Each CDR3 is given with its conserved first and last residue. A D gene is named only where the DNA matches it firmly. Size is omitted from some rows. Given values are once, few, many or a class for expanded clones.

>NA|TRBJ2-4|TRBD1|TRBV6-1|17
CASSEAWDSRAKNIQYF
TGTGCCAGCAGTGAAGCGTGGGACAGCCGAGCCAAAAACATTCAGTACTTC
>NA|TRBJ2-5|NA|TRBV11-2|13
CASNLAYQETQYF
TGTGCCAGCAACTTAGCGTACCAAGAGACCCAGTACTTC
>NA|TRBJ2-6|NA|TRBV28|15
CASSRIQSGANVLTF
TGTGCCAGCAGTCGGATTCAGTCTGGGGCCAACGTCCTGACTTTC
>NA|TRBJ1-3|NA|TRBV5-5|16
CASRPLSGYSGNTIYF
TGTGCCAGCAGGCCTCTATCAGGTTACTCTGGAAACACCATATATTTT
>NA|TRBJ1-3|NA|TRBV9|16
CASSAGRGSSGNTIYF
TGTGCCAGCAGCGCGGGACGGGGATCCTCTGGAAACACCATATATTTT
>NA|TRBJ2-7|TRBD2|TRBV19|15
CASSISSGSSYEQYF
TGTGCCAGTAGTATATCTAGCGGGAGCTCCTACGAGCAGTACTTC
>NA|TRBJ2-1|TRBD2|TRBV27|16
CASSLRPGGIYNEQFF
TGTGCCAGCAGTTTGCGCCCGGGGGGTATTTACAATGAGCAGTTCTTC
>once|TRBJ2-1|TRBD2|TRBV4-2|15
CASSQERGDYNEQFF
TGTGCCAGCAGCCAAGAGCGGGGGGACTACAATGAGCAGTTCTTC
>NA|TRBJ2-7|TRBD2|TRBV30|14
CACQGVAGPYEQYF
TGTGCCTGCCAGGGCGTAGCGGGTCCTTACGAGCAGTACTTC
>NA|TRBJ2-1|NA|TRBV7-6|12
CASSRGFNEQFF
TGTGCCAGCAGTCGGGGGTTTAATGAGCAGTTCTTC
>NA|TRBJ2-1|NA|TRBV15|16
CATSARLQSSYNEQFF
TGTGCCACCAGCGCTAGACTGCAGAGCTCCTACAATGAGCAGTTCTTC
>NA|TRBJ2-5|TRBD2|TRBV7-9|18
CASSFAPGLAGARETQYF
TGTGCCAGCAGTTTCGCCCCGGGACTAGCGGGGGCCAGAGAGACCCAGTACTTC
>NA|TRBJ1-4|NA|TRBV6-1|16
CASSEAGLATNEKLFF
TGTGCCAGCAGTGAAGCCGGGCTTGCAACTAATGAAAAACTGTTTTTT
>NA|TRBJ1-3|NA|TRBV7-9|16
CASSSWRGDSGNTIYF
TGTGCCAGCAGCTCCTGGCGAGGGGACTCTGGAAACACCATATATTTT
>NA|TRBJ2-7|NA|TRBV7-9|15
CASSLVRERDGEQYF
TGTGCCAGCAGCTTGGTTCGGGAGCGAGATGGGGAGCAGTACTTC
>NA|TRBJ1-3|NA|TRBV19|14
CASSQGSSGNTIYF
TGTGCCTCATCACAGGGATCCTCTGGAAACACCATATATTTT
>NA|TRBJ1-4|NA|TRBV2|15
CASSEMGGDSEKLFF
TGTGCCAGCAGTGAAATGGGAGGGGATAGTGAAAAACTGTTTTTT
>once|TRBJ2-7|NA|TRBV27|13
CASSLGASYEQYF
TGTGCCAGCAGTTTAGGGGCCTCCTACGAGCAGTACTTC
>NA|TRBJ2-3|NA|TRBV5-4|16
CASSPRTFSSTDTQYF
TGTGCCAGCAGCCCTCGGACTTTTTCTAGCACAGATACGCAGTATTTT
>once|TRBJ2-1|TRBD1|TRBV10-3|15
CAISDPPDRGNEQFF
TGTGCCATCAGTGACCCGCCCGACAGGGGGAATGAGCAGTTCTTC
>NA|TRBJ1-6|NA|TRBV5-6|15
CASSFPGAEDSPLHF
TGTGCCAGCAGCTTCCCGGGGGCGGAGGATTCACCCCTCCACTTT
>NA|TRBJ1-4|NA|TRBV28|14
CASSFYRVGEKLFF
TGTGCCAGCAGTTTCTACAGGGTGGGAGAAAAACTGTTTTTT
>NA|TRBJ2-3|TRBD2|TRBV9|12
CASSSGADTQYF
TGTGCCAGCAGCAGCGGGGCAGATACGCAGTATTTT
>few|TRBJ1-2|NA|TRBV7-9|14
CASSLAGQSYGYTF
TGTGCCAGCAGCTTAGCAGGGCAGAGCTATGGCTACACCTTC
>NA|TRBJ1-1|NA|TRBV2|12
CASSYRVMWAFF
TGTGCCAGCAGTTACAGGGTAATGTGGGCTTTCTTT
>few|TRBJ1-1|NA|TRBV2|14
CASSEPGRNTEAFF
TGTGCCAGCAGTGAACCCGGGCGAAACACTGAAGCTTTCTTT
>NA|TRBJ2-7|NA|TRBV5-6|13
CASSPWGSYEQYF
TGTGCCAGCAGCCCCTGGGGGTCCTACGAGCAGTACTTC
>NA|TRBJ1-1|TRBD1|TRBV19|14
CASSRQGRGTEAFF
TGTGCCAGTAGTCGACAGGGCCGGGGGACTGAAGCTTTCTTT
>NA|TRBJ2-1|NA|TRBV28|15
CASSLRGGSRNEQFF
TGTGCCAGCAGTTTGAGGGGGGGGTCCCGCAATGAGCAGTTCTTC
>NA|TRBJ2-7|TRBD1|TRBV7-8|14
CASSLRDRAYEQYF
TGTGCCAGCAGCTTAAGGGACAGGGCCTACGAGCAGTACTTC
>NA|TRBJ2-2|NA|TRBV29-1|13
CSVVGGYTGELFF
TGCAGCGTTGTAGGGGGATACACCGGGGAGCTGTTTTTT
>NA|TRBJ2-3|TRBD2|TRBV5-1|16
CASSRERGPPTDTQYF
TGCGCCAGCAGCCGGGAGCGGGGCCCGCCCACAGATACGCAGTATTTT
>NA|TRBJ1-2|TRBD1|TRBV19|12
CASKTGDYGYTF
TGTGCCAGTAAGACAGGGGACTATGGCTACACCTTC
>NA|TRBJ1-2|TRBD1|TRBV2|15
CVSRDRTGSYYGYTF
TGTGTCAGCAGGGATCGGACAGGTTCCTACTATGGCTACACCTTC
>NA|TRBJ2-1|TRBD2|TRBV27|16
CASSPIAGSSYNEQFF
TGTGCCAGCAGCCCCATAGCGGGGTCCTCCTACAATGAGCAGTTCTTC
>NA|TRBJ1-3|NA|TRBV9|14
CASSPVAGLNTIYF
TGTGCCAGCAGCCCGGTGGCAGGGCTAAACACCATATATTTT
>NA|TRBJ2-2|NA|TRBV4-3|17
CASSQDWGGANTGELFF
TGCGCCAGCAGCCAAGATTGGGGCGGGGCGAACACCGGGGAGCTGTTTTTT
>NA|TRBJ2-3|TRBD1|TRBV4-3|15
CASSPGTGRSSTQYF
TGCGCCAGCAGCCCCGGGACAGGGCGGTCGAGTACGCAGTATTTT
>NA|TRBJ1-2|NA|TRBV25-1|14
CASSSDFPNYGYTF
TGTGCCAGCAGTTCAGACTTCCCTAACTATGGCTACACCTTC
>NA|TRBJ1-2|NA|TRBV28|11
CASSWVGGYTF
TGTGCCAGCAGTTGGGTTGGGGGCTACACCTTC
>NA|TRBJ1-1|NA|TRBV5-6|12
CASSLGTRAAFF
TGTGCCAGCAGCTTGGGAACCCGAGCGGCTTTCTTT
>once|TRBJ2-3|NA|TRBV29-1|14
CSVAALGGTDTQYF
TGCAGCGTTGCCGCTTTGGGGGGCACAGATACGCAGTATTTT
>NA|TRBJ2-3|NA|TRBV13|12
CASSFLTDTQYF
TGTGCCAGCAGCTTCCTGACAGATACGCAGTATTTT
>NA|TRBJ1-3|NA|TRBV7-8|14
CASSLDGGGNTIYF
TGTGCCAGCAGCTTGGATGGGGGGGGAAACACCATATATTTT
>NA|TRBJ1-3|NA|TRBV7-8|19
CASSQSSTPHSATGNTIYF
TGTGCCAGCAGCCAATCGTCGACCCCACACTCGGCCACGGGAAACACCATATATTTT
>medium-sized|TRBJ2-2|NA|TRBV27|12
CASSFSTGELFF
TGTGCCAGCAGTTTCAGCACCGGGGAGCTGTTTTTT
>NA|TRBJ2-3|NA|TRBV27|17
CASSLGFPQYGTDTQYF
TGTGCCAGCAGTTTGGGATTCCCCCAATATGGCACAGATACGCAGTATTTT
>NA|TRBJ2-3|NA|TRBV5-4|15
CASSQTGTSTDTQYF
TGTGCCAGCAGTCAAACCGGGACTAGCACAGATACGCAGTATTTT
>NA|TRBJ2-2|NA|TRBV7-2|16
CASSVLRASDTGELFF
TGTGCCAGCAGCGTACTCAGGGCGTCGGACACCGGGGAGCTGTTTTTT
>NA|TRBJ2-3|NA|TRBV7-2|16
CASSLAGQPYTDTQYF
TGTGCCAGCAGCTTAGCCGGACAGCCTTACACAGATACGCAGTATTTT
>once|TRBJ2-5|NA|TRBV4-2|12
CASSQERETQYF
TGTGCCAGCAGCCAAGAACGAGAGACCCAGTACTTC
>few|TRBJ1-2|TRBD1|TRBV25-1|13
CASSDRGNYGYTF
TGTGCCAGCAGTGACAGGGGGAACTATGGCTACACCTTC
>few|TRBJ2-5|TRBD1|TRBV2|12
CASSTGVETQYF
TGTGCCAGCAGTACAGGGGTGGAGACCCAGTACTTC
>NA|TRBJ2-1|TRBD2|TRBV11-3|15
CASSSTGGSGNEQFF
TGTGCCAGCAGCTCAACGGGGGGGAGCGGCAATGAGCAGTTCTTC
>NA|TRBJ1-5|TRBD1|TRBV6-1|15
CASSESGQQNQPQHF
TGTGCCAGCAGTGAATCGGGACAGCAAAATCAGCCCCAGCATTTT